The 8 T cell receptor beta chains below were found in one sample sequenced in a study of blood T cell repertoires in COVID-19. Here immunoSEQ multiplex PCR was the method, and the copy in TCRdb shows in-frame clones only, minus some. This table holds about 240,000 clones, roughly four fifths found once. Sequenced material: peripheral blood. All receptors come from a woman aged 55-69 years with active or convalescent COVID-19.

In DNA, the CDR3 is TGTGCCAGCAGCTCGACAGGGGAAGAGACCCAGTACTTC. Amino acids: CASSSTGEETQYF. J is TRBJ2-5 and V is TRBV6-6, with TRBD1 matching over 8 bases. Germline CDR1 is MNHNY and CDR2 is SVGAGI (reference sequence). The CDR3 has 13 amino acids. V shed 6 bases and J 3 bases; nucleotides not matched to a gene: 3.

CDR3 DNA: TGTGCCAGCAGTACCGGGACTGTAGGCAATCAGCCCCAGCATTTT. It is translated as CASSTGTVGNQPQHF. The V gene is TRBV6-2 or TRBV6-3, the J gene TRBJ1-5; perhaps TRBD1 as D (5 bases). The CDR3 loop spans 15 amino acids. Trimming took 5 bases from V and 2 from J, leaving 13 bases between them. Germline V gives CDR1 MNHEY, CDR2 SVGEGT.

The V and J genes are TRBV30 and TRBJ2-3; tentatively, D is TRBD1 (5 bases). This CDR3 has 14 amino acids. The V end lost 4 bases, the J end lost 0 bases, and 11 bases lay between the germline ends. Germline V gives CDR1 GTSNPN, CDR2 SVGIG (reference sequence). CDR3 in DNA: TGTGCCTGGAATAGACAGATAAGCACAGATACGCAGTATTTT. Translation gives CAWNRQISTDTQYF.

The V call is TRBV19, the J call TRBJ1-6; tentative D call: TRBD1 (6 bases). This CDR3 contains 14 residues. Trimming took 1 base from V and 9 from J, leaving 10 bases between them. Germline V gene sequence: CDR1 LNHDA, CDR2 SQIVND (reference sequence). The CDR3: CASSIAGEFSPLHF. The CDR3 bases are TGTGCCAGTAGTATAGCAGGGGAGTTTTCACCCCTCCACTTT.

The chain uses TRBV4-3 and TRBJ1-5; D may be TRBD1 (5 bases). Germline CDR1 reads LGHNA; CDR2 reads YSLEER. The CDR3 runs to 16 residues. V was pared by 0 bases and J by 0 bases, with 9 bases between. The DNA of the CDR3 is TGCGCCAGCAGCCAAGATGGGGGGAATAGCAATCAGCCCCAGCATTTT. It is translated as CASSQDGGNSNQPQHF.

V and J are TRBV18 and TRBJ1-5; D not resolved. The CDR3 loop spans 18 amino acids. Germline-derived CDR1 and CDR2 are KGHSH and LQKENI. V lost 5 bases to trimming and J lost 0 bases, with 20 bases between them. CDR3 in amino acids: CASSNRMPSGDSNQPQHF. Written as DNA, the CDR3 is TGTGCCAGCTCAAACCGGATGCCCTCCGGGGATAGCAATCAGCCCCAGCATTTT.

CDR3 in amino acids: CASKARAGLQETQYF. The CDR3 region has the DNA TGTGCCAGTAAGGCCCGAGCGGGGCTCCAAGAGACCCAGTACTTC. The V gene is TRBV19, the J gene TRBJ2-5; 7 bases are a match to TRBD2. Germline V gene sequence: CDR1 LNHDA, CDR2 SQIVND (reference sequence). The CDR3 extends over 15 amino acids. Trimming at V came to 7 bases and at J to 1 base, leaving 9 bases not matched to a gene.

V usage is TRBV30 and J usage is TRBJ1-2; D not certain. The CDR3 runs to 14 residues. Germline CDR1 is GTSNPN and CDR2 is SVGIG (reference sequence). V lost 1 base and J 0 bases, leaving 9 bases between the germline ends. The CDR3, as DNA: TGTGCCTGGAGTGCTGGTCTAGCTAACTATGGCTACACCTTC. This codes for CAWSAGLANYGYTF.